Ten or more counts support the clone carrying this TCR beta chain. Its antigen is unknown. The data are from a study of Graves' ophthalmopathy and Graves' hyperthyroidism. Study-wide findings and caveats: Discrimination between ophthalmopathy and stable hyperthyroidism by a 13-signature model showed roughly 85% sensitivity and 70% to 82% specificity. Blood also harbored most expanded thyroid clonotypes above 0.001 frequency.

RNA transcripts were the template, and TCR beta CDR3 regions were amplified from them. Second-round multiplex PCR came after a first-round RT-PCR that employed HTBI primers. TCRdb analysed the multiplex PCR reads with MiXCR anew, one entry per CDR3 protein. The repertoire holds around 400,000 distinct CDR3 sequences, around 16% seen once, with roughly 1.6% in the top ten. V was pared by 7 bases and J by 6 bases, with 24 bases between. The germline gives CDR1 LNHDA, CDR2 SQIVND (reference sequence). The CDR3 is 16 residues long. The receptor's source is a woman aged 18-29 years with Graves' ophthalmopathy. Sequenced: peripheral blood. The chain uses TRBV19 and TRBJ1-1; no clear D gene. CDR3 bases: TGTGCCAGTACCCTTTCCGGGCAGTCCGGCGTCCCTGAAGCTTTCTTT. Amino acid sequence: CASTLSGQSGVPEAFF.